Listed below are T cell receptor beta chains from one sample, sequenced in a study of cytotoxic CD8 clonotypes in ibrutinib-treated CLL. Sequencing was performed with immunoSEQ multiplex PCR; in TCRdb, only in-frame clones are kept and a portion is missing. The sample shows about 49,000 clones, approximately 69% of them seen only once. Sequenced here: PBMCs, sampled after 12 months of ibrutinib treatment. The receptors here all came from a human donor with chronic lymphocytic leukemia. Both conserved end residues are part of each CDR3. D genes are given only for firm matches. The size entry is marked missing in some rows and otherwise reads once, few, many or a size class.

cdr3_aa: CASSLARGREAEAFF
cdr3_nt: TGTGCCAGCAGCTTAGCCAGGGGGCGGGAGGCTGAAGCTTTCTTT
d_call: TRBD1
j_call: TRBJ1-1
v_call: TRBV11-2
clone_size: NA

cdr3_aa: CSVLQALTDTQYF
cdr3_nt: TGCAGCGTCCTACAGGCCCTCACAGATACGCAGTATTTT
d_call: NA
j_call: TRBJ2-3
v_call: TRBV29-1
clone_size: NA

cdr3_aa: CASSADRVYGYTF
cdr3_nt: TGTGCCAGCAGCGCAGACAGGGTGTATGGCTACACCTTC
d_call: TRBD1
j_call: TRBJ1-2
v_call: TRBV5-4
clone_size: NA

cdr3_aa: CASSAGANVLTF
cdr3_nt: TGTGCCAGCAGTGCTGGGGCCAACGTCCTGACTTTC
d_call: NA
j_call: TRBJ2-6
v_call: TRBV6-1
clone_size: NA

cdr3_aa: CASSTTTANYGYTF
cdr3_nt: TGTGCCAGTAGTACTACGACAGCTAACTATGGCTACACCTTC
d_call: NA
j_call: TRBJ1-2
v_call: TRBV19
clone_size: NA

cdr3_aa: CASSQVSGGYNEQFF
cdr3_nt: TGCGCCAGCAGCCAAGTTAGCGGGGGGTACAATGAGCAGTTCTTC
d_call: TRBD2
j_call: TRBJ2-1
v_call: TRBV4-1
clone_size: NA

cdr3_aa: CASSVDGQIQETQYF
cdr3_nt: TGTGCCAGCAGCGTAGATGGGCAGATACAAGAGACCCAGTACTTC
d_call: NA
j_call: TRBJ2-5
v_call: TRBV9
clone_size: NA

cdr3_aa: CSVEGGQGDEQYF
cdr3_nt: TGCAGCGTTGAAGGGGGGCAGGGCGACGAGCAGTACTTC
d_call: NA
j_call: TRBJ2-7
v_call: TRBV29-1
clone_size: NA

cdr3_aa: CASSLFGRISYEQYF
cdr3_nt: TGTGCCAGCAGTTTATTCGGACGGATCTCCTACGAGCAGTACTTC
d_call: NA
j_call: TRBJ2-7
v_call: TRBV28
clone_size: NA

cdr3_aa: CASSEGQGGNNEQFF
cdr3_nt: TGTGCCAGCAGTGAAGGACAGGGGGGCAACAATGAGCAGTTCTTC
d_call: TRBD1
j_call: TRBJ2-1
v_call: TRBV6-4
clone_size: NA

cdr3_aa: CASSDSNRGDSPLHF
cdr3_nt: TGTGCCAGCAGTGACTCGAACAGGGGGGATTCACCCCTCCACTTT
d_call: TRBD1
j_call: TRBJ1-6
v_call: TRBV6-4
clone_size: NA

cdr3_aa: CASSSPTGTYEQYF
cdr3_nt: TGTGCCAGCAGCAGTCCGACAGGGACCTACGAGCAGTACTTC
d_call: TRBD1
j_call: TRBJ2-7
v_call: TRBV7-2
clone_size: NA

cdr3_aa: CASSFGGQGWNEQYF
cdr3_nt: TGTGCCAGCAGTTTTGGGGGACAGGGTTGGAACGAGCAGTACTTC
d_call: TRBD1
j_call: TRBJ2-7
v_call: TRBV28
clone_size: few

cdr3_aa: CASTTDRASFMTEAFF
cdr3_nt: TGTGCCAGCACCACGGACAGGGCCTCGTTTATGACTGAAGCTTTCTTT
d_call: TRBD1
j_call: TRBJ1-1
v_call: TRBV2
clone_size: few

cdr3_aa: CASTRDRVVTEAFF
cdr3_nt: TGTGCCAGCACCAGGGACAGGGTAGTCACTGAAGCTTTCTTT
d_call: TRBD1
j_call: TRBJ1-1
v_call: TRBV5-6
clone_size: NA

cdr3_aa: CASSQDLGETIEQFF
cdr3_nt: TGTGCCAGCAGCCAAGACTTGGGGGAAACGATTGAGCAGTTCTTC
d_call: NA
j_call: TRBJ2-1
v_call: TRBV4-2
clone_size: NA

cdr3_aa: CAWTPSPLKTGELFF
cdr3_nt: TGTGCCTGGACCCCCTCCCCTCTCAAGACCGGGGAGCTGTTTTTT
d_call: NA
j_call: TRBJ2-2
v_call: TRBV30
clone_size: once

cdr3_aa: CASSPPQRTGITYEQYF
cdr3_nt: TGTGCCAGCAGCCCCCCCCAACGGACAGGAATTACCTACGAGCAGTACTTC
d_call: TRBD1
j_call: TRBJ2-7
v_call: TRBV28
clone_size: NA

cdr3_aa: CASSGTGVNGYTF
cdr3_nt: TGTGCCAGCAGTGGGACAGGGGTCAACGGCTACACCTTC
d_call: TRBD1
j_call: TRBJ1-2
v_call: TRBV6-1
clone_size: once

cdr3_aa: CASSSGQGPNSPLHF
cdr3_nt: TGTGCCAGCAGCTCCGGACAGGGGCCTAATTCACCCCTCCACTTT
d_call: TRBD1
j_call: TRBJ1-6
v_call: TRBV7-3
clone_size: NA

cdr3_aa: CASSDETQYF
cdr3_nt: TGTGCCAGCTCAGACGAGACCCAGTACTTC
d_call: NA
j_call: TRBJ2-5
v_call: TRBV18
clone_size: once

cdr3_aa: CASSSEYYEQYF
cdr3_nt: TGTGCCAGCAGTTCCGAATACTACGAGCAGTACTTC
d_call: NA
j_call: TRBJ2-7
v_call: TRBV6-5
clone_size: once

cdr3_aa: CASSFLEGNQPQHF
cdr3_nt: TGTGCCAGCAGCTTTCTTGAAGGCAATCAGCCCCAGCATTTT
d_call: NA
j_call: TRBJ1-5
v_call: TRBV7-9
clone_size: NA

cdr3_aa: CSVRVGPKNTEAFF
cdr3_nt: TGCAGCGTTCGCGTTGGGCCGAAGAACACTGAAGCTTTCTTT
d_call: NA
j_call: TRBJ1-1
v_call: TRBV29-1
clone_size: NA

cdr3_aa: CASSAQYSLGIPEKLFF
cdr3_nt: TGTGCCAGCAGCGCCCAGTACAGCCTAGGGATTCCGGAAAAACTGTTTTTT
d_call: NA
j_call: TRBJ1-4
v_call: TRBV7-2
clone_size: NA

cdr3_aa: CASSKFPDPCLEPGNTIYF
cdr3_nt: TGTGCCAGCAGCAAATTCCCGGACCCTTGTCTAGAGCCTGGAAACACCATATATTTT
d_call: NA
j_call: TRBJ1-3
v_call: TRBV21-1
clone_size: NA

cdr3_aa: CASSLGVGETQYF
cdr3_nt: TGTGCCAGCAGCTTAGGGGTAGGGGAGACCCAGTACTTC
d_call: NA
j_call: TRBJ2-5
v_call: TRBV11-3
clone_size: NA

cdr3_aa: CASSIAGYSNQPQHF
cdr3_nt: TGTGCCAGTAGTATAGCGGGGTATAGCAATCAGCCCCAGCATTTT
d_call: NA
j_call: TRBJ1-5
v_call: TRBV19
clone_size: NA

cdr3_aa: CASAREGSYTEAFF
cdr3_nt: TGCGCCAGCGCTAGGGAGGGGAGTTATACTGAAGCTTTCTTT
d_call: NA
j_call: TRBJ1-1
v_call: TRBV4-1
clone_size: NA

cdr3_aa: CASRRQGNNSPLHF
cdr3_nt: TGTGCCAGCAGACGACAGGGAAATAATTCACCCCTCCACTTT
d_call: TRBD1
j_call: TRBJ1-6
v_call: TRBV6-6
clone_size: NA

cdr3_aa: CASSSTGGTTEAFF
cdr3_nt: TGTGCCAGCAGTTCTACAGGGGGTACCACTGAAGCTTTCTTT
d_call: TRBD1
j_call: TRBJ1-1
v_call: TRBV9
clone_size: NA

cdr3_aa: CASSSARYGIANYGYTF
cdr3_nt: TGTGCCAGCAGTTCCGCAAGATATGGCATTGCTAACTATGGCTACACCTTC
d_call: NA
j_call: TRBJ1-2
v_call: TRBV6-9
clone_size: NA

cdr3_aa: CASSLVGNEKLFF
cdr3_nt: TGTGCCAGCAGCTTGGTCGGTAATGAAAAACTGTTTTTT
d_call: NA
j_call: TRBJ1-4
v_call: TRBV5-6
clone_size: few

cdr3_aa: CASRRDSNQPQHF
cdr3_nt: TGTGCCAGCCGCAGGGACAGCAATCAGCCCCAGCATTTT
d_call: NA
j_call: TRBJ1-5
v_call: TRBV2
clone_size: NA

cdr3_aa: CASSIDLAGGNTGELFF
cdr3_nt: TGTGCCAGCAGCATAGACCTAGCGGGGGGGAACACCGGGGAGCTGTTTTTT
d_call: TRBD2
j_call: TRBJ2-2
v_call: TRBV28
clone_size: NA

cdr3_aa: CASSGAFGVMNTEAFF
cdr3_nt: TGTGCCAGCAGCGGGGCGTTCGGGGTAATGAACACTGAAGCTTTCTTT
d_call: NA
j_call: TRBJ1-1
v_call: TRBV9
clone_size: few

cdr3_aa: CASRQIKNYNSPLHF
cdr3_nt: TGTGCCAGTAGACAGATAAAAAACTATAATTCACCCCTCCACTTT
d_call: NA
j_call: TRBJ1-6
v_call: TRBV19
clone_size: few

cdr3_aa: CASSLGGTREKLFF
cdr3_nt: TGCGCCAGCAGCTTGGGGGGGACTAGGGAAAAACTGTTTTTT
d_call: NA
j_call: TRBJ1-4
v_call: TRBV5-1
clone_size: once

cdr3_aa: CASSLWGLNTEAFF
cdr3_nt: TGTGCCAGCAGCTTATGGGGGTTGAACACTGAAGCTTTCTTT
d_call: NA
j_call: TRBJ1-1
v_call: TRBV11-2
clone_size: NA

cdr3_aa: CASSQGNSFNSPLHF
cdr3_nt: TGCGCCAGCAGCCAGGGGAATAGCTTTAATTCACCCCTCCACTTT
d_call: NA
j_call: TRBJ1-6
v_call: TRBV5-1
clone_size: NA

cdr3_aa: CASRELAGWSLHF
cdr3_nt: TGTGCCAGCAGGGAGTTGGCAGGCTGGTCCCTCCACTTT
d_call: NA
j_call: TRBJ1-6
v_call: TRBV27
clone_size: NA

cdr3_aa: CASRPAQGFNFYEQYF
cdr3_nt: TGTGCCAGCAGGCCAGCACAGGGTTTTAACTTCTACGAGCAGTACTTC
d_call: NA
j_call: TRBJ2-7
v_call: TRBV5-6
clone_size: NA

cdr3_aa: CASTQGLAGGHEQYF
cdr3_nt: TGTGCCAGCACTCAGGGACTAGCGGGGGGGCACGAGCAGTACTTC
d_call: TRBD2
j_call: TRBJ2-7
v_call: TRBV6-6
clone_size: few

cdr3_aa: CASSLTGYGNQPQHF
cdr3_nt: TGTGCCAGCAGTTTGACAGGGTATGGCAATCAGCCCCAGCATTTT
d_call: TRBD1
j_call: TRBJ1-5
v_call: TRBV27
clone_size: NA

cdr3_aa: CASSPGTSGDSTDTQYF
cdr3_nt: TGTGCCAGCAGCCCCGGGACTAGCGGGGATAGCACAGATACGCAGTATTTT
d_call: TRBD2
j_call: TRBJ2-3
v_call: TRBV4-2
clone_size: NA

cdr3_aa: CASSAAREANYGYTF
cdr3_nt: TGTGCCAGCAGCGCGGCGAGGGAAGCTAACTATGGCTACACCTTC
d_call: NA
j_call: TRBJ1-2
v_call: TRBV9
clone_size: few

cdr3_aa: CASSSDWRLDYEQYF
cdr3_nt: TGTGCCAGCAGCTCCGATTGGCGACTCGACTACGAGCAGTACTTC
d_call: NA
j_call: TRBJ2-7
v_call: TRBV7-8
clone_size: NA

cdr3_aa: CASSYSRGDYQETQYF
cdr3_nt: TGTGCCAGCAGTTACTCAAGAGGTGACTACCAAGAGACCCAGTACTTC
d_call: NA
j_call: TRBJ2-5
v_call: TRBV6-5
clone_size: NA

cdr3_aa: CASSEEGTGFEKLFF
cdr3_nt: TGTGCCAGCAGTGAAGAGGGGACAGGGTTTGAAAAACTGTTTTTT
d_call: TRBD1
j_call: TRBJ1-4
v_call: TRBV6-1
clone_size: NA

cdr3_aa: CAISGGGLNTEAFF
cdr3_nt: TGTGCCATCAGTGGGGGGGGTTTGAACACTGAAGCTTTCTTT
d_call: NA
j_call: TRBJ1-1
v_call: TRBV10-3
clone_size: NA